These 20 T cell receptor beta chains share one sample of origin, sequenced in a study of cytomegalovirus exposure and HLA in healthy donors. The PCR made use of 60 Vbeta and 13 Jbeta primers. Profiled with immunoSEQ multiplex PCR; TCRdb holds only in-frame clones, not every one. The sample consists of 100,000 to 150,000 clones, around 78% of them appearing once. Sequencing used PBMCs. The receptor source for this set is a middle-aged woman in good health and CMV-seronegative.

The chain couples TRBV11-2 to TRBJ1-5; 10 bases are a match to TRBD1. The CDR3 runs to 17 residues. V was pared by 5 bases and J by 7 bases, with 14 bases of the junction left unmatched. Per germline, CDR1 SGHAT and CDR2 FQNNGV. The CDR3 DNA reads as TGTGCCAGCAGCCCGGGGGGGGGACAGGGGCTCGGCCAGCCCCAGCATTTT. This translates into CASSPGGGQGLGQPQHF.

The V gene is TRBV10-3, the J gene TRBJ1-4, with D possibly matching TRBD1 (6 bases). The germline CDR1 and CDR2 sequences are ENHRY and SYGVKD. CDR3 length: 15 amino acids. V was trimmed by 0 bases and J by 4 bases, leaving 9 bases between them. The CDR3 is CAISESIRGNEKLFF. The CDR3, as DNA: TGTGCCATCAGTGAGTCGATCAGGGGTAATGAAAAACTGTTTTTT.

This rearrangement joins TRBV27 to TRBJ2-7; possible D gene TRBD2, 7 bases. Germline CDR1 MNHEY, CDR2 SMNVEV (reference sequence). The CDR3 sequence is 14 residues long. V was pared by 2 bases and J by 4 bases, with 12 bases between. This CDR3 reads CASSLGGARYEQYF. CDR3 nucleotide sequence: TGTGCCAGCAGTTTAGGGGGGGCCCGTTACGAGCAGTACTTC.

For this clone: Mismatch with germline at one junction end may stem from a read error. The chain carries TRBV7-7 and TRBJ2-3, with 8 bases lining up with TRBD1. CDR1 is SSHAT and CDR2 is FNYEAQ in the germline V gene (reference sequence). CDR3 length equals 16 residues. The CDR3 is CASSNTGGQLTDTQYF. DNA for the CDR3: TGTGCTAGCAGCAACACAGGGGGGCAGCTCACAGATACGCAGTATTTT.

This clone was counted a single time. The CDR3 region has the DNA TGTGCCAGCAGTTTGGCAGGGAAAAGGTATGGCTACACCTTC. Translated, it gives CASSLAGKRYGYTF. This rearrangement joins TRBV28 to TRBJ1-2; D might be TRBD1 (5 bases). CDR1 and CDR2 (germline): MDHEN, SYDVKM. Trimming shortened V by 3 bases and J by 5 bases, and 13 bases separated the two germline ends. The CDR3 has 14 residues.

The gene calls are TRBV6-1 and TRBJ1-2; TRBD1 is a possible D gene (6 bases). Germline CDR1 and CDR2: MNHNS and SASEGT. Trimming took off 2 bases at V and 8 bases at J, with 12 bases between the two ends. The CDR3 contains 13 residues. The DNA of the CDR3 is TGTGCCAGCAGTGAAATCAGGGGCGGCGGCTACACCTTC. Translating gives CASSEIRGGGYTF.

In regard to this clone: One end of the junction fails to match germline, which may point to a read error. V and J are TRBV19 and TRBJ2-1; unclear D gene. CDR3 size: 15 residues. Germline assignment: CDR1 LNHDA and CDR2 SQIVND (reference sequence). Here the CDR3 DNA reads TGTGCCAGTAGTATCCGGGTAGTGTCCTCCAATGAGCAGTTCTTC. This encodes CASSIRVVSSNEQFF.

The chain recombines TRBV7-2 with TRBJ1-2, with D perhaps TRBD1 (5 bases). Germline V gives CDR1 SGHTA, CDR2 FQGNSA. Trimming pared 4 bases from V and 8 bases from J, leaving 17 bases between. There are 14 residues in the CDR3. The CDR3 reads CASSSWGDRRGYTF. For the CDR3, the DNA is TGTGCCAGCAGCTCGTGGGGGGACCGGCGGGGCTACACCTTC.

This clone was observed a single time. The V call is TRBV28, the J call TRBJ1-6; 9 positions match TRBD1. The V and J ends lost 6 bases and 7 bases, in that order; junction bases with no gene match: 7. Germline values: CDR1 MDHEN, CDR2 SYDVKM. This CDR3 has 15 residues. CDR3 in amino acids: CASRTTGTGNSPLHF. The CDR3 DNA reads as TGTGCCAGCAGAACTACCGGGACAGGGAATTCACCCCTCCACTTT. Combining the CDR3 with reference TRBV28 and TRBJ1-6 gives the whole variable domain DVKVTQSSRYLVKRTGEKVFLECVQDMDHENMFWYRQDPGLGLRLIYFSYDVKMKEKGDIPEGYSVSREKKERFSLILESASTNQTSMYLCASRTTGTGNSPLHFGNGTRLTVT.

The chain recombines TRBV6-5 with TRBJ1-2; D is perhaps TRBD1 (6 bases). The CDR3 is made up of 16 amino acids. Trimming removed 0 bases from V and 4 bases from J, with 15 bases in between. The germline CDR1 and CDR2 sequences are MNHEY and SVGAGI. The CDR3 here is CASSYSTGGDSYGYTF. In nucleotides, the CDR3 is TGTGCCAGCAGTTACTCTACGGGGGGCGATTCCTATGGCTACACCTTC.

V and J are TRBV10-2 and TRBJ2-1, with D hard to call. Germline V gene sequence: CDR1 WSHSY, CDR2 SAAADI. This CDR3 has 16 amino acids. V was pared by 5 bases and J by 6 bases, with 20 bases between. The CDR3 region is CASSFSSTGGLNEQFF. In DNA form, the CDR3 reads TGCGCCAGCAGTTTTAGCTCAACTGGTGGCCTCAATGAGCAGTTCTTC.

The genes are TRBV7-6 and TRBJ2-1, with 7 bases matching TRBD2. CDR3 length: 17 amino acids. The V segment lost 5 bases and the J segment 5 bases; nucleotides outside the gene matches: 15. Per germline, CDR1 SGHVS and CDR2 FNYEAQ. As DNA, the CDR3 is TGTGCCAGCAGCCCCCCCCCGCTGGCTAGCGGCAACAATGAGCAGTTCTTC. Amino acid sequence: CASSPPPLASGNNEQFF.

The J gene is TRBJ1-4, the V gene TRBV13, with a tentative D call TRBD1 (5 bases). The germline CDR1 and CDR2 sequences are PRHDT and FYEKMQ (reference sequence). V lost 0 bases to trimming and J lost 8 bases, with 16 bases between them. The CDR3 is made up of 16 amino acids. The CDR3 is CASSLGYMGGEEKLFF. In DNA, the CDR3 is TGTGCCAGCAGCTTAGGATATATGGGGGGAGAAGAAAAACTGTTTTTT.

This chain uses TRBV19 with TRBJ2-7; D may be TRBD2 (6 bases). This CDR3 is 14 amino acids long. V gave up 5 bases and J gave up 5 bases, with 16 bases separating them. The germline gives CDR1 LNHDA, CDR2 SQIVND (reference sequence). CDR3 sequence (DNA): TGTGCCAGTAGTCTCGGCGGGACGATGGACGAGCAGTACTTC. Translation gives CASSLGGTMDEQYF. Looking up the rest from reference TRBV19 and TRBJ2-7 gives the full variable domain: DGGITQSPKYLFRKEGQNVTLSCEQNLNHDAMYWYRQDPGQGLRLIYYSQIVNDFQKGDIAEGYSVSREKKESFPLTVTSAQKNPTAFYLCASSLGGTMDEQYFGPGTRLTVT.

The V gene is TRBV7-2, the J gene TRBJ1-1, with D uncertain. Deletions cut 2 bases from V and 5 bases from J, with 9 bases between. CDR3 length: 13 amino acids. CDR1 is SGHTA, CDR2 FQGNSA, per germline. The CDR3 loop is CASSLFGGTEAFF. The CDR3 bases are TGTGCCAGCAGCTTATTCGGAGGGACTGAAGCTTTCTTT. Looking up the rest from reference TRBV7-2 and TRBJ1-1 gives the full variable domain: GAGVSQSPSNKVTEKGKDVELRCDPISGHTALYWYRQSLGQGLEFLIYFQGNSAPDKSGLPSDRFSAERTGGSVSTLTIQRTQQEDSAVYLCASSLFGGTEAFFGQGTRLTVV.

This sequence joins TRBV27 and TRBJ2-1, with 7 bases aligning to TRBD2. Germline CDR1 is MNHEY and CDR2 is SMNVEV (reference sequence). Trimming took 8 bases from V and 5 from J; bases not matched to a gene: 6. This CDR3 has 13 amino acids. The CDR3 loop is CASGGGTDNEQFF. DNA of the CDR3: TGTGCCAGCGGGGGGGGAACCGACAATGAGCAGTTCTTC.

The chain employs TRBV9 and TRBJ2-3, with 10 bases that match TRBD2. The germline gives CDR1 SGDLS, CDR2 YYNGEE. The CDR3 runs to 16 residues. V lost 3 bases, J lost 5 bases, and 9 bases stayed unmatched. The CDR3 sequence is CASSGPSGREGDTQYF. The DNA of the CDR3 is TGTGCCAGCAGCGGCCCTAGCGGGAGAGAGGGAGATACGCAGTATTTT.

Concerning this clone: The junction departs from germline at one end; a sequencing error may be responsible. The chain joins TRBV7-9 to TRBJ1-2; D remains ambiguous. CDR1 and CDR2 from the germline V gene are SEHNR and FQNEAQ (reference sequence). The CDR3 is made up of 13 amino acids. In DNA, the CDR3 is TGTTCCAGCAGCTTACAAGGGAGCTATGGCTACACCTTC. Amino acids: CSSSLQGSYGYTF.

The chain joins TRBV11-2 to TRBJ2-2; D uncertain. This CDR3 has 14 amino acids. CDR1 and CDR2 from the germline V gene are SGHAT and FQNNGV. Trimming shortened V by 8 bases and J by 2 bases, and 12 bases separated the two germline ends. The CDR3 loop is CASAAYINTGELFF. CDR3 bases: TGTGCCAGCGCGGCATACATTAACACCGGGGAGCTGTTTTTT. The entire variable domain, with the rest obtained from reference TRBV11-2 and TRBJ2-2, is as follows: EAGVAQSPRYKIIEKRQSVAFWCNPISGHATLYWYQQILGQGPKLLIQFQNNGVVDDSQLPKDRFSAERLKGVDSTLKIQPAKLEDSAVYLCASAAYINTGELFFGEGSRLTVL.

With respect to this clone: This CDR3 is also generated by other DNA sequences in the sample. The chain joins TRBV29-1 to TRBJ2-1, with a possible D match to TRBD1 (5 bases). Between the trimmed V and J ends, which lost 7 bases and 8 bases, there was a span of 12 bases. CDR1 is SQVTM, CDR2 ANQGSEA, per germline. There are 11 residues in the CDR3. CDR3 DNA sequence: TGCAGCGCAACCTCCAGGGATGAGCAGTTCTTC. Residues: CSATSRDEQFF.